The 26 T cell receptor beta chains given below trace back to one sample, sequenced in a study of T-cell memory formation after mild COVID-19. TCRdb redid the calling of the 5' RACE reads with MiXCR, one entry per CDR3 protein. Among roughly 170,000 distinct CDR3 sequences listed, roughly 18% were seen once. The source material was PBMCs or a T cell subset sorted from them (not recorded which). These receptors were obtained from a man younger than 35 who had mild COVID-19 (a few samples of this study predate the infection). Cell type and time point are not known.

This chain uses TRBV7-9 with TRBJ1-5, with a possible D match to TRBD1 (6 bases). The length of the CDR3 is 14 residues. From germline, CDR1 is SEHNR and CDR2 FQNEAQ (reference sequence). Trimming pared 5 bases from V and 16 bases from J, leaving 24 bases between. CDR3 nucleotides: TGTGCCAGCAGCGGAAGTTCAGGGACATCGGTTCCTCATTTT. It is translated as CASSGSSGTSVPHF.

This clonotype was recorded a few times. The chain has TRBV5-1 and TRBJ1-1; no reliable D call. The CDR3 runs to 14 residues. V lost 4 bases to trimming and J lost 3 bases, with 13 bases between them. Germline V gene data show CDR1 as SGHRS and CDR2 as YFSETQ. The CDR3 nucleotides are TGCGCCAGCAGCCCGGGCCACGTGGACACTGAAGCTTTCTTT. It encodes CASSPGHVDTEAFF.

The sample holds a few counts of this clonotype. This rearrangement joins TRBV28 to TRBJ2-3; TRBD1 or TRBD2 may be the D gene (6 bases each). The CDR3 spans 15 residues. Trimming cost V 4 bases and J 0 bases, with 11 bases left between them. The germline CDR1 and CDR2 sequences are MDHEN and SYDVKM. The CDR3 is CASSYGGVSTDTQYF. In nucleotides, the CDR3 is TGTGCCAGCAGTTACGGGGGCGTTAGCACAGATACGCAGTATTTT. Together with reference TRBV28 and TRBJ2-3, the CDR3 gives the full variable domain: DVKVTQSSRYLVKRTGEKVFLECVQDMDHENMFWYRQDPGLGLRLIYFSYDVKMKEKGDIPEGYSVSREKKERFSLILESASTNQTSMYLCASSYGGVSTDTQYFGPGTRLTVL.

This sequence joins TRBV9 and TRBJ2-1, with 9 nucleotides matching TRBD2. V lost 4 bases and J lost 8; bases outside the gene matches: 13. The CDR3 loop spans 16 amino acids. CDR1 and CDR2 (germline): SGDLS, YYNGEE. The CDR3 DNA is TGTGCCAGCAGCCAGCGGGGGGTCCAAGCTGGCGATGAGCAGTTCTTC. This encodes CASSQRGVQAGDEQFF.

This clonotype was seen a few times. This CDR3 is CSATEGAAYTEAFF. CDR3 nucleotides: TGCAGTGCTACAGAGGGGGCGGCGTACACTGAAGCTTTCTTT. The J gene is TRBJ1-1, the V gene TRBV20-1, with 7 positions matching TRBD1. The junction had 8 bases not matched to a gene; V was cut back by 4 bases and J by 3 bases. Germline CDR1 and CDR2: DFQATT and SNEGSKA (reference sequence). CDR3 length: 14 amino acids.

This clonotype was seen more than once but under ten times. The chain employs TRBV7-9 and TRBJ1-5; the D is unclear. Germline CDR1 reads SEHNR; CDR2 reads FQNEAQ (reference sequence). There are 12 residues in the CDR3. Trimming took off 2 bases at V and 7 bases at J, with 6 bases between the two ends. The CDR3 spells CASSLIGQPQHF. The CDR3, as DNA: TGTGCCAGCAGCTTAATCGGCCAGCCCCAGCATTTT.

This chain uses TRBV20-1 with TRBJ1-2; 7 bases are shared with TRBD1. The CDR3 has 13 residues. Germline V gene data show CDR1 as DFQATT and CDR2 as SNEGSKA (reference sequence). V was clipped by 6 bases and J by 7 bases; unmatched bases: 11. CDR3 amino acids: CSAADRLDPGYTF. DNA for the CDR3: TGCAGTGCCGCGGACAGGTTAGATCCTGGCTACACCTTC.

This clonotype was seen more than once but under ten times. The V gene is TRBV20-1, the J gene TRBJ1-6; TRBD1 might be the D (6 bases). CDR3 length: 15 residues. V lost 2 bases to trimming and J lost 11 bases, with 19 bases between them. Germline assignment: CDR1 DFQATT and CDR2 SNEGSKA (reference sequence). The DNA of the CDR3 is TGCAGTGCTAGACTGGGGGGGGCAGTGGTCACACCCCTCCACTTT. Amino acid sequence: CSARLGGAVVTPLHF.

This clonotype was picked up a small number of times. J is TRBJ2-1 and V is TRBV24-1; 11 bases line up with TRBD2. Germline lookup yields CDR1 KGHDR and CDR2 SFDVKD. V trimming: 5 bases; J trimming: 8 bases; junction bases outside the gene matches: 10. There are 16 residues in the CDR3. The CDR3 reads CATSAASGGSPDEQFF. The CDR3 bases are TGTGCCACCAGTGCGGCTAGCGGGGGGTCACCGGATGAGCAGTTCTTC.

This clonotype was recorded a few times. V gene TRBV5-1 combines with J gene TRBJ2-7, with TRBD2 matching over 11 bases. The CDR3 has 14 residues. V lost 4 bases to trimming and J lost 3 bases; unmatched junction nucleotides: 3. CDR1 and CDR2 (germline): SGHRS, YFSETQ. The CDR3 coding sequence is TGCGCCAGCAGCCTAGCGGGGGGCCGCTACGAGCAGTACGTC. This gives the protein CASSLAGGRYEQYV.

The sample holds many counts of this clonotype. The chain joins TRBV19 to TRBJ1-1; D remains ambiguous. The CDR3 length is 14 residues. Looked up from germline, CDR1 is LNHDA and CDR2 is SQIVND (reference sequence). Deletions cut 7 bases from V and 2 bases from J, with 14 bases between. The CDR3: CASKVGTHNTEAFF. The CDR3 DNA reads TGTGCCAGTAAAGTTGGCACGCACAACACTGAAGCTTTCTTT.

The V gene is TRBV18, the J gene TRBJ1-1; unclear D gene. Germline V gene data show CDR1 as KGHSH and CDR2 as LQKENI. V shed 6 bases and J shed 3 bases, with 14 bases lying between them. This CDR3 has 14 residues. In DNA form, the CDR3 reads TGTGCCAGCTCTTCCCGGCTGCTGGACACTGAAGCTTTCTTT. Amino acid sequence: CASSSRLLDTEAFF.

The chain links TRBV11-2 to TRBJ1-5; TRBD1 matches at 8 bases. Germline values: CDR1 SGHAT, CDR2 FQNNGV. The CDR3 consists of 17 residues. Trimming at V came to 5 bases and at J to 6 bases, leaving 15 bases not matched to a gene. The CDR3 nucleotides read TGTGCCAGCAGCCCCTGGGGGGCAGGGGGCCCAGGTCAGCCCCAGCATTTT. Encoded protein: CASSPWGAGGPGQPQHF.

The rearrangement uses TRBV6-6 and TRBJ1-4; 8 bases fit TRBD1. The CDR3 totals 17 residues. V trimming: 2 bases; J trimming: 5 bases; junction bases outside the gene matches: 10. Germline CDR1 reads MNHNY; CDR2 reads SVGAGI (reference sequence). The CDR3 DNA follows: TGTGCCAGCAGTTACCCCGCGACAGGGGCCGAAAATGAAAAACTGTTTTTT. This codes for CASSYPATGAENEKLFF.

The V call is TRBV5-1, the J call TRBJ1-4; 9 nucleotides line up with TRBD1. CDR1 and CDR2 from the germline V gene are SGHRS and YFSETQ. The CDR3 totals 15 residues. Trimming at V came to 4 bases and at J to 5 bases, leaving 6 bases not matched to a gene. This CDR3 reads CASSPRTGENEKLFF. CDR3 in DNA: TGCGCCAGCAGCCCGCGGACAGGGGAAAATGAAAAACTGTTTTTT.

V usage is TRBV25-1 and J usage is TRBJ2-3, with D possibly TRBD1 on 5 matching bases. V lost 1 base, J lost 2 bases, and 10 bases lay in between. Looked up from germline, CDR1 is MGHDK and CDR2 is SYGVNS. CDR3 length: 15 amino acids. CDR3 residues: CASSEWAGHTDTQYF. DNA for the CDR3: TGTGCCAGCAGTGAATGGGCAGGGCACACAGATACGCAGTATTTT.

This clonotype has ten or more counts. The chain couples TRBV7-7 to TRBJ2-5, with 10 bases fitting TRBD1. CDR1 SSHAT and CDR2 FNYEAQ come from the germline V gene (reference sequence). CDR3 length: 15 residues. Trimming took 1 base from V and 1 from J; bases not matched to a gene: 0. CDR3 loop: CASSLGTGGQETQYF. The CDR3 nucleotides read TGTGCCAGCAGCTTAGGGACAGGGGGCCAAGAGACCCAGTACTTC.

This clonotype was counted a few times. CDR3 sequence reads: CASSLKLAVETQYF. The CDR3 region has the DNA TGCGCCAGCAGTTTAAAACTAGCGGTAGAGACCCAGTACTTC. This rearrangement joins TRBV5-1 to TRBJ2-5, with TRBD2 matching 8 bases. This CDR3 is built from 14 residues. The J segment lost 4 bases and the V segment lost 5 bases, leaving 7 bases of the junction unmatched. The germline V gene has CDR1 SGHRS and CDR2 YFSETQ.

V gene TRBV7-2 combines with J gene TRBJ1-2; D call uncertain. This CDR3 spans 15 amino acids. V was shortened by 0 bases and J by 7 bases, with 15 bases between the two germline ends. The germline V gene encodes CDR1 SGHTA and CDR2 FQGNSA. CDR3 DNA: TGTGCCAGCAGCTTAGCGTCGGCGGGTTGGAGTGGCTACACCTTC. It translates to CASSLASAGWSGYTF.

The J gene is TRBJ2-5, the V gene TRBV29-1, with D perhaps matching TRBD1 (6 bases). This CDR3 comprises 13 residues. Trimming pared 6 bases from V and 9 bases from J, leaving 20 bases between. Germline CDR1 SQVTM, CDR2 ANQGSEA. The CDR3 bases are TGCAGCGTCCCGGGACACGAACTGGAGGCCCAGTACTTC. As protein: CSVPGHELEAQYF.

This clonotype was observed a handful of times. This rearrangement joins TRBV11-2 to TRBJ1-2; D unresolved. The CDR3 is 16 amino acids. Germline V CDR1 and CDR2: SGHAT, FQNNGV. V was pared by 3 bases and J by 5 bases, with 19 bases between. DNA of the CDR3: TGTGCCAGCAGCTTGGCACACGACCGAGGGAGGTATGGCTACACCTTC. It translates to CASSLAHDRGRYGYTF.

The chain employs TRBV20-1 and TRBJ1-1, with D perhaps matching TRBD1 (5 bases). The germline V gene encodes CDR1 DFQATT and CDR2 SNEGSKA (reference sequence). The CDR3 totals 13 residues. The V and J ends lost 5 bases and 5 bases respectively, with 15 bases between them. The CDR3 nucleotides read TGCAGTGCTGTGGCAGGGAGGTATACTGAAGCTTTCTTT. This translates into CSAVAGRYTEAFF.

This clonotype was seen a handful of times. The chain links TRBV7-3 to TRBJ1-1; D is ambiguous. In germline, CDR1 is SGHTA, CDR2 FQGTGA. V lost 1 base and J 1 base, leaving 10 bases between the germline ends. There are 15 residues in the CDR3. The DNA for the CDR3 is TGTGCCAGCAGCTTAAGCCCAGCGTCGAACACTGAAGCTTTCTTT. Residues: CASSLSPASNTEAFF.

V is TRBV5-1 and J is TRBJ1-2; D not resolved. In germline, CDR1 is SGHRS, CDR2 YFSETQ. The CDR3 is 14 amino acids. V lost 1 base and J lost 6, with 13 bases in between. The DNA for the CDR3 is TGCGCCAGCAGCTTGCAACACGCCCAGGATGGCTACACCTTC. Its protein product is CASSLQHAQDGYTF.

This clonotype has a handful of counts. The chain joins TRBV3-1 to TRBJ2-3; 9 bases fit TRBD2. Trimming took 1 base from V and 6 from J; bases not matched to a gene: 5. Per germline, CDR1 LGHDT and CDR2 YNNKEL (reference sequence). The CDR3 loop spans 15 amino acids. The CDR3 loop reads CASSQGTSAEDTQYF. CDR3 sequence (DNA): TGTGCCAGCAGCCAAGGGACTAGCGCTGAGGATACGCAGTATTTT.

V gene TRBV18 combines with J gene TRBJ2-3, with 10 positions matching TRBD2. CDR1 and CDR2 from the germline V gene are KGHSH and LQKENI. The CDR3 length is 16 residues. V was clipped by 8 bases and J by 6 bases; unmatched bases: 14. This CDR3 is CASPLTSGSSADTQYF. CDR3 nucleotides: TGTGCCAGCCCTCTGACTAGCGGGTCCTCGGCGGATACGCAGTATTTT.